The 12 T cell receptor beta chains below come from one sample, sequenced in a study of cytomegalovirus exposure and HLA in healthy donors (dated by TCRdb to 2016 to 2017). Library preparation was by the immunoSEQ multiplex PCR assay. A mixture of 60 forward primers for TCR Vbeta segments and 13 reverse primers for TCR Jbeta segments was used in the multiplex PCR. TCRdb's version of the immuneACCESS table is confined to in-frame rearrangements and falls short of the full clone set. An unresolved V gene accounts for under half of the shortfall where checked; the remainder is of unknown origin. The table for this sample lists 100,000 to 150,000 clones; about 8.6% of them were counted only once. The ten largest make up 5% to 6.5% of the sample. The sample taken for sequencing was PBMCs. The receptors derive from a woman between 40 and 50 years old in good health and CMV-seropositive.

The CDR3: CASSPDIGYGYTF. Here the CDR3 DNA reads TGTGCCAGCAGTCCGGACATCGGTTATGGCTACACCTTC. This chain connects TRBV6-5 to TRBJ1-2; tentatively, D is TRBD1 (5 bases). Trimming took 5 bases from V and 5 from J, leaving 12 bases between them. The CDR3 has 13 amino acids. Germline V gives CDR1 MNHEY, CDR2 SVGAGI.

This clone was counted a few times. The V and J genes are TRBV2 and TRBJ1-2; TRBD1 matches at 8 bases. The trim removed 5 bases at V and 8 bases at J, leaving 7 bases unmatched. Germline assignment: CDR1 SNHLY and CDR2 FYNNEI. The CDR3 extends over 13 amino acids. The CDR3 DNA reads as TGTGCCAGCAGTTCAGGGGGCTTGGGAGGCTACACCTTC. This codes for CASSSGGLGGYTF.

The chain carries TRBV30 and TRBJ2-7, with TRBD1 as a possible D gene (6 bases). The V gene lost 4 bases and the J gene lost 3 bases, with 16 bases spanning the gap. CDR3 size: 14 residues. Looked up from germline, CDR1 is GTSNPN and CDR2 is SVGIG (reference sequence). The CDR3 region is CAWTEGQGFYEQYF. Written as DNA, the CDR3 is TGTGCCTGGACCGAGGGGCAGGGGTTCTACGAGCAGTACTTC.

This clone was found a few times. J is TRBJ2-3 and V is TRBV30; 7 bases fit TRBD2. The CDR3 runs to 17 residues. Germline assignment: CDR1 GTSNPN and CDR2 SVGIG (reference sequence). V was clipped by 2 bases and J by 1 base; unmatched bases: 12. The CDR3 DNA reads as TGTGCCTGGAGTTCGGGACTACCCGCCCGGGGCACAGATACGCAGTATTTT. The encoded protein is CAWSSGLPARGTDTQYF.

This sequence joins TRBV5-1 and TRBJ2-7; a weak D match, TRBD2 (6 bases). Germline V gene sequence: CDR1 SGHRS, CDR2 YFSETQ. The CDR3 has 14 residues. The V and J ends lost 6 bases and 0 bases respectively, with 13 bases between them. CDR3 region: CASTTGVGSYEQYF. The CDR3 DNA sequence: TGCGCCAGCACCACGGGGGTTGGCTCCTACGAGCAGTACTTC.

This clone was counted a few times. The CDR3 loop is CASSFGGGFTGELFF. The CDR3 DNA sequence: TGTGCCAGCAGCTTTGGCGGGGGGTTCACCGGGGAGCTGTTTTTT. The chain uses TRBV7-2 and TRBJ2-2, with 8 positions matching TRBD2. The junction had 4 bases not matched to a gene; V was cut back by 3 bases and J by 4 bases. Germline values: CDR1 SGHTA, CDR2 FQGNSA. The CDR3 covers 15 residues.

The sample holds a few counts of this clone. The chain recombines TRBV7-2 with TRBJ2-2, with 15 bases lining up with TRBD2. The J segment lost 6 bases and the V segment lost 5 bases, leaving 1 base of the junction unmatched. CDR1 is SGHTA and CDR2 is FQGNSA in the germline V gene. The length of the CDR3 is 15 residues. CDR3 DNA: TGTGCCAGCAGCCGGACTAGCGGGGGGGCCGGGGAGCTGTTTTTT. Translated, it gives CASSRTSGGAGELFF. Variable domain in full (rest from reference TRBV7-2 and TRBJ2-2): GAGVSQSPSNKVTEKGKDVELRCDPISGHTALYWYRQSLGQGLEFLIYFQGNSAPDKSGLPSDRFSAERTGGSVSTLTIQRTQQEDSAVYLCASSRTSGGAGELFFGEGSRLTVL.

This clone was picked up a small number of times. The chain couples TRBV12-5 to TRBJ1-1, with 7 bases that match TRBD1. Unmatched junction bases numbered 5, after V lost 6 bases and J lost 4 bases. From germline, CDR1 is LGHNT and CDR2 FRNRAP. The CDR3 loop spans 13 amino acids. This chain's CDR3 is CASGIGGLTEAFF. The CDR3 DNA reads as TGTGCTAGTGGAATAGGGGGCCTCACTGAAGCTTTCTTT.

This clone turned up a few times. This chain joins TRBV5-1 and TRBJ2-5; D may be TRBD2 (6 bases). The ends were cut back, 4 bases at V and 0 bases at J, with 13 bases in the middle. Germline loops: CDR1 SGHRS, CDR2 YFSETQ. The CDR3 spans 15 residues. CDR3 sequence (DNA): TGCGCCAGCAGCCCGGGGCGGGACTACCAAGAGACCCAGTACTTC. Protein: CASSPGRDYQETQYF.

This clone was counted between two and nine times. The chain is built from TRBV6-1 and TRBJ2-3; 7 nucleotides agree with TRBD1. Trimming cost V 0 bases and J 0 bases; bases outside gene matches: 0. Germline CDR1 is MNHNS and CDR2 is SASEGT. CDR3 length: 15 amino acids. CDR3 region: CASSEAQGSTDTQYF. The CDR3 nucleotides read TGTGCCAGCAGTGAAGCACAGGGGAGCACAGATACGCAGTATTTT.

The chain recombines TRBV7-9 with TRBJ1-1; 8 bases fit TRBD1. Germline-derived CDR1 and CDR2 are SEHNR and FQNEAQ (reference sequence). V was pared by 3 bases and J by 3 bases, with 18 bases of the junction left unmatched. The CDR3 covers 19 residues. CDR3 sequence: CASSFGPGQGNQADTEAFF. The CDR3 coding sequence is TGTGCCAGCAGCTTTGGGCCTGGACAGGGAAACCAGGCTGACACTGAAGCTTTCTTT.

The chain links TRBV6-4 to TRBJ2-3; TRBD2 agrees at 8 bases. The CDR3 extends over 14 amino acids. Germline lookup yields CDR1 MRHNA and CDR2 SNTAGT. J lost 4 bases, V lost 6 bases, and 6 bases had no gene match. CDR3 DNA sequence: TGTGCCAGCAGCCAAGCGGGGGAGTCAGATACGCAGTATTTT. This gives the protein CASSQAGESDTQYF.